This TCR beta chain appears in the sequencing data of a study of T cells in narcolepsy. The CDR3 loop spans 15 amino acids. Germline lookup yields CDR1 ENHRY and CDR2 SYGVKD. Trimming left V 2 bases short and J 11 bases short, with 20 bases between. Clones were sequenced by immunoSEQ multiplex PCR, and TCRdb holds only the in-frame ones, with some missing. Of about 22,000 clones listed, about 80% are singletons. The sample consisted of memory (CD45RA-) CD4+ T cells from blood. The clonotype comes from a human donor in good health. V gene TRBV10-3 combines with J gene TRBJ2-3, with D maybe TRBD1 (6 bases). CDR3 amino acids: CAISETGTDAWEQYF. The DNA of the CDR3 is TGTGCCATCAGTGAGACAGGGACCGACGCTTGGGAGCAGTATTTT.